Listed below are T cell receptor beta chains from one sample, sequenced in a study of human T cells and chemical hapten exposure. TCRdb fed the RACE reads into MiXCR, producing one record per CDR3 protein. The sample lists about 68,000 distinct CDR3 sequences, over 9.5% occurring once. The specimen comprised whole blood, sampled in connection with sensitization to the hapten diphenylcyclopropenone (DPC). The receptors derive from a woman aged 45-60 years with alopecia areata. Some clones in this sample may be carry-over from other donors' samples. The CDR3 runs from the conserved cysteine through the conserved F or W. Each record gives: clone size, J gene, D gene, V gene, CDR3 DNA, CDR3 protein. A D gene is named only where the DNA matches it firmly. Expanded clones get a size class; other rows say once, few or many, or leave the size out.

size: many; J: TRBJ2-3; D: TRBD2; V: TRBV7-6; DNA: TGTGCCAGCAGCTCCACTCTAGCGGGGGGAGATACGCAGTATTTT; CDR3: CASSSTLAGGDTQYF
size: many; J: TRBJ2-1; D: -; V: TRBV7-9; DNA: TGTGCCAGCAGCGAACCTCAGTACAATGAGCAGTTCTTC; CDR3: CASSEPQYNEQFF
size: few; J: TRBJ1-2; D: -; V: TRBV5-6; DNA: TGTGCCAGCAGCCCGAAACTTTTGCGGACAGAAGAAAACTATGGCTACACCTTC; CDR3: CASSPKLLRTEENYGYTF
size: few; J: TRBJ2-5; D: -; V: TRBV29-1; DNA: TGCAGCGTCAAGTCTCCGGGACTGGGTGAACAAGAGACCCAGTACTTC; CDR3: CSVKSPGLGEQETQYF
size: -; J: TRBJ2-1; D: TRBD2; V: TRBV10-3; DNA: TGTGCCATCAGTTCGAGCGGGAGGGGCAATGACCAGTTCTTC; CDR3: CAISSSGRGNDQFF
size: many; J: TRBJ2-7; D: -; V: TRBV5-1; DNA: TGCGCCAGCAGCTTCGGGGGCGAGCAGTACTTC; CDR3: CASSFGGEQYF
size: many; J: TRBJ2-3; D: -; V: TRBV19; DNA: TGTGCCAGTAGTTCCCAGCAATCTAGCACAGATACGCAGTATTTT; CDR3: CASSSQQSSTDTQYF
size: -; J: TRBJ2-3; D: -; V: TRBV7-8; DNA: TGTGCCAGCAGCTTAGCGCAAAGGACAGTCACAGATACGCAGTATTTT; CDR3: CASSLAQRTVTDTQYF
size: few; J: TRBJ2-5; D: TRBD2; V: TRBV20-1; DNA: TGCAGTGCTAGAGAAGGAGCGGGGGGGATTGAGACCCAGTACTTC; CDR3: CSAREGAGGIETQYF
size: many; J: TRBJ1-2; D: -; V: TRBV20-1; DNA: TGCAGTGCTAACCGGGACACGCCGGGCTACACCTTC; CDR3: CSANRDTPGYTF
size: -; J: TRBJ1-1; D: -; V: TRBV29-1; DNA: TGCAGCGGCCGGACAGACAGCACTGAAGCTTTCTTT; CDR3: CSGRTDSTEAFF
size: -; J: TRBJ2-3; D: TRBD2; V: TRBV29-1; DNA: TGCAGCGCCTCCCGGGGGGTTGCGACCGTTAGCACAGATACGCAGTATTTT; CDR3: CSASRGVATVSTDTQYF
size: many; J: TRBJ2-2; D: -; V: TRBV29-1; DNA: TGCAGCGTTGTGGGTGGTGGGACGAACACCGGGGAGCTGTTTTTT; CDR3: CSVVGGGTNTGELFF
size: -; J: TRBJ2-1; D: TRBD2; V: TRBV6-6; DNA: TGTGCCAGCAGGGATAGCGGGGGGCCCTCCAATGAGCAGTTCTTC; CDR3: CASRDSGGPSNEQFF
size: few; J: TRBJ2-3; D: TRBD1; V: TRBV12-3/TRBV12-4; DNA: TGTGCCAGCAGTCAAAGCAGGGGGCCCCCAGATACGCAGTATTTT; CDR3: CASSQSRGPPDTQYF
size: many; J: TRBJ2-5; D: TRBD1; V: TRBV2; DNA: TGTGCCAGCAGTAAGACAGGGGGCCATGAGACCCAGTACTTC; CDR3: CASSKTGGHETQYF
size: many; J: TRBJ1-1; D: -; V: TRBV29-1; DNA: TGCAGCGTTGAAGATAGGGCGATAAACACTGAAGCTTTCTTT; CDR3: CSVEDRAINTEAFF
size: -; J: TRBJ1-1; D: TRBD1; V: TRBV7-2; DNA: TGTGCCAGCAGCTTAGATTACAGGGGGAAGGAAGCTTTCTTT; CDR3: CASSLDYRGKEAFF
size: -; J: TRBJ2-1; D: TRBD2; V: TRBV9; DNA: TGTGCCAGCAGCGTAACCCCGACTAGCCGGGTGCAGTTCTTC; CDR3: CASSVTPTSRVQFF
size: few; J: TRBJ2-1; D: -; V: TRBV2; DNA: TGTGCCAGCAGTGAAGATCAGTTAAATGAGCAGTTCTTC; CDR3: CASSEDQLNEQFF
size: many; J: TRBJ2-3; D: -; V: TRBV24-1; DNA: TGTGCCACCAGTGCCCGTGGGACGATTAGAAGGGATACGCAGTATTTT; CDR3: CATSARGTIRRDTQYF
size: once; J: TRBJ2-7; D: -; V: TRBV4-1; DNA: TGCGCCAGCAGCCTCGCTAGCGTTTCTACTCACGAGCAGTACTTC; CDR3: CASSLASVSTHEQYF
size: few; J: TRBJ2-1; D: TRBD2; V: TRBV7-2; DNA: TGTGCCAGCAGCCCACAAGGACTAGCGGGGCCTAATGAGCAGTTCTTC; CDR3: CASSPQGLAGPNEQFF
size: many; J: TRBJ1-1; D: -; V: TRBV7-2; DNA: TGTGCCAGCAGCTTAGTCCTTTTAGCGAAACTGAACACTGAAGCTTTCTTT; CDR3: CASSLVLLAKLNTEAFF
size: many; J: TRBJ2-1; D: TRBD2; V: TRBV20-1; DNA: TGCAGTGCTAGAGATCAGCCGGGACTAGCGAACAATGAGCAGTTCTTC; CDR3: CSARDQPGLANNEQFF
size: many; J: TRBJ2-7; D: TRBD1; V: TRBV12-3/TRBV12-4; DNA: TGTGCCAGCAGTCATCAGGGGGCCCTATCCTACGAGCAGTACTTC; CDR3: CASSHQGALSYEQYF